This is a list of T cell receptor beta chains from one sample in a study of lymphopenia after photon versus proton radiotherapy. The data were produced by immunoSEQ multiplex PCR, yet TCRdb's version contains in-frame clones alone and is incomplete. The table has approximately 70,000 clones, roughly 87% seen once. The input for sequencing was peripheral blood, taken from a patient treated with proton-based radiotherapy. These TCRs come from an elderly man with esophageal cancer. Each CDR3 is given without its conserved first and last residue.

V	J	CDR3
TRBV7-9	TRBJ1-3	ASSLTTGRVSGNTIY
TRBV5-1	TRBJ2-1	ASSLDQIQF
TRBV30	TRBJ1-6	AWSVPNSPLH
TRBV7-3	TRBJ2-7	ASSLIRVNYEQY
TRBV9	TRBJ2-3	ASSVAPSNTQY
TRBV2	TRBJ2-5	ASRSSGNQETQY
TRBV7-2	TRBJ1-6	ASSLGRVENSPLH
TRBV9	TRBJ2-1	ASSARTSYNEQF
TRBV19	TRBJ2-3	ASGGDGYTDTQY
TRBV7-8	TRBJ2-3	ASTPNRRSWQY
TRBV7-2	TRBJ2-1	ASSSDSGGAVNEQF
TRBV7-2	TRBJ1-2	ASSLMGLNGYT
TRBV2	TRBJ1-5	ATHPGRYSNQPQH
TRBV5-4	TRBJ1-6	ASSPGGVVNSPLH
TRBV11-3	TRBJ2-1	ASSSSGGSNEQF
TRBV7-7	TRBJ1-1	ASSPLITTEAF
TRBV27	TRBJ2-3	ASSLRLAGDTQY
TRBV6-1	TRBJ2-5	ASTRDRGRGETQY
TRBV19	TRBJ1-3	ASSISPEPGNTIY
TRBV7-9	TRBJ1-6	ASSSLKGESSYNSPLH
TRBV7-9	TRBJ1-4	ASSPTRDEEKLF
TRBV7-3	TRBJ1-2	ASSLTSDRGNLA
TRBV5-4	TRBJ1-6	ASSFIDRGLGNSPLH
TRBV29-1	TRBJ2-7	SAGWDEQY
TRBV27	TRBJ2-1	ASGSEGSYNEQF
TRBV6-1	TRBJ1-5	ASSVLTGPQPQH
TRBV5-1	TRBJ2-3	ASSLRDRGFTDTQY
TRBV7-7	TRBJ2-5	ASSPGETQY
TRBV11-2	TRBJ2-4	ASSSEGLARGKNIQY
TRBV4-3	TRBJ2-5	ASSQGSDARQETQY
TRBV5-1	TRBJ1-2	ASSRDRPDYGYT
TRBV19	TRBJ2-7	ASSWLHVPERSYEQY
TRBV18	TRBJ1-1	ASSQNPQGNTEAF
TRBV5-4	TRBJ2-3	ASSLDTDTQY
TRBV7-6	TRBJ2-5	ASSSAQVAQY
TRBV10-3	TRBJ2-7	AIRDPGAGIQY
TRBV29-1	TRBJ2-7	SVDKTNEQY
TRBV6-5	TRBJ1-1	ASSYSSGGHTEAF
TRBV5-4	TRBJ1-6	ASSSDREYSYSPLH
TRBV9	TRBJ2-2	ASSVGVGTTTGELF
TRBV5-1	TRBJ2-3	ASSYLAGGADTQY
TRBV7-2	TRBJ1-2	ASSLKGPLNYGYT
TRBV19	TRBJ1-5	ASSMAPQSQPQH